These T cell receptor beta chains were read from a single sample in a study of chemoradiotherapy in HPV16-positive cancers. The data were produced by immunoSEQ multiplex PCR, yet TCRdb's version contains in-frame clones alone and is incomplete. The data contain tens of thousands of clones, around three quarters of them seen just once; the ten biggest clones take up roughly 5%. Sequenced here: blood, sampled from a patient who underwent chemoradiotherapy. These receptors all stem from a human donor with HPV-associated anogenital cancer. The CDR3 runs from the conserved cysteine through the conserved F or W. The order of the fields is V gene, J gene, D gene, clone size, CDR3 length, CDR3 DNA, CDR3 protein. A D gene is named only where the DNA matches it firmly. Where a row states a size, it is once, few, many or the class of an expanded clone; other rows omit it.

TRBV19,TRBJ2-1,NA,NA,15,TGTGCCAGTAGTGCCGACCGTAGCTCCTACAATGAGCAGTTCTTC,CASSADRSSYNEQFF
TRBV5-6,TRBJ2-7,NA,NA,18,TGTGCCAGCAGCTTGGCCAGGGGGGGACAACCCGTGGTCTACGAGCAGTACTTC,CASSLARGGQPVVYEQYF
TRBV5-4,TRBJ2-4,TRBD2,NA,16,TGTGCCAGCAGCCCGGGACTAAGAATAGCCAAAAACATTCAGTACTTC,CASSPGLRIAKNIQYF
TRBV18,TRBJ2-1,NA,NA,13,TGTGCCAGCTCACCGGGGGACTCCAATGAGCAGTTCTTC,CASSPGDSNEQFF
TRBV11-3,TRBJ2-1,NA,NA,11,TGTGCCAGCACCGATTCACTCGAGCAGTTCTTC,CASTDSLEQFF
TRBV7-3,TRBJ1-2,TRBD1,NA,14,TGTGCCAGCAGCCCGACAGGGAGTGACTATGGCTACACCTTC,CASSPTGSDYGYTF
TRBV4-3,TRBJ1-2,NA,NA,14,TGCGCCAGCAGCCAAGATTGGGAGTCGCGTGGCTACACCTTC,CASSQDWESRGYTF
TRBV5-1,TRBJ1-4,NA,NA,18,TGCGCCAGCAGCTTGGGTAGTAGCCCGACACGGAATAATGAAAAACTGTTTTTT,CASSLGSSPTRNNEKLFF
TRBV5-4,TRBJ1-2,NA,NA,15,TGTGCCAGCAGCTTGGAGCCCGCAGCTAACTATGGCTACACCTTC,CASSLEPAANYGYTF
TRBV29-1,TRBJ2-7,NA,NA,12,TGCAGCGTTGACACAGGGACCTACGAGCAGTACTTC,CSVDTGTYEQYF
TRBV11-3,TRBJ2-2,TRBD1,NA,16,TGTGCCAGCAGCCTTTCCGGGACAGGGGTCGTCGGGGAGCTGTTTTTT,CASSLSGTGVVGELFF
TRBV7-2,TRBJ2-7,TRBD2,NA,16,TGTGCCAGCAGCTCATGGACTAGCGGGGGGGACTACGAGCAGTACTTC,CASSSWTSGGDYEQYF
TRBV15,TRBJ2-2,NA,NA,16,TGTGCCACCAGCAGAGGGGACGCTTGGAACACCGGGGAGCTGTTTTTT,CATSRGDAWNTGELFF
TRBV5-1,TRBJ2-3,NA,NA,16,TGCGCCAGCAGCACAAGCCCGGGACCCCTCACAGATACGCAGTATTTT,CASSTSPGPLTDTQYF
TRBV4-1,TRBJ2-3,NA,NA,13,TGCGCCAGCAGCCAACTGGGCAGCGATACGCAGTATTTT,CASSQLGSDTQYF
TRBV5-4,TRBJ2-3,TRBD2,NA,15,TGTGCCAGCAGCTTGGGGCGGGGGTCCACAGATACGCAGTATTTT,CASSLGRGSTDTQYF
TRBV6-5,TRBJ1-1,NA,NA,13,TGTGCCAGCAGAGTCCAGGGGAAGACTGAAGCTTTCTTT,CASRVQGKTEAFF
TRBV6-5,TRBJ2-5,NA,NA,16,TGTGCCAGCAGTTTTACCGCCGCAAGCGGGCAAGAGACCCAGTACTTC,CASSFTAASGQETQYF
TRBV7-2,TRBJ1-2,NA,NA,14,TGTGCCAGCAGCTTGGGGGGCCTGGGATTTGGCTACACCTTC,CASSLGGLGFGYTF
TRBV5-1,TRBJ1-1,NA,once,15,TGCGCCAGCAGCTTGGCAAGTCGTCTAAGGGGGGAAGCTTTCTTT,CASSLASRLRGEAFF
TRBV14,TRBJ1-2,TRBD1,NA,12,TGTGCCAGCAGCCGGGACAGCTATGGCTACACCTTC,CASSRDSYGYTF
TRBV10-3,TRBJ1-1,NA,NA,13,TGTGCCATTCGACCACCCCGGGACACTGAAGCTTTCTTT,CAIRPPRDTEAFF
TRBV29-1,TRBJ1-2,NA,NA,12,TGCAGCGTTGAACCGGGGGGTGGAGGCTACACCTTC,CSVEPGGGGYTF
TRBV7-6,TRBJ2-5,NA,NA,14,TGTGCCAGCAGCTTAGGGTTAGTCGTGGAGACCCAGTACTTC,CASSLGLVVETQYF
TRBV15,TRBJ1-5,NA,medium-sized,15,TGTGCCACCAGCAGAGATCGAAATTTGAATCAGCCCCAGCATTTT,CATSRDRNLNQPQHF